This entry lists 22 T cell receptor beta chains sequenced from one sample in a study of T cells in localized non-small cell lung cancer. TCRdb's copy holds only in-frame clones and misses some; the assay was immunoSEQ multiplex PCR. The sample consists of around 36,000 clones, around 75% of them appearing once. The specimen was PBMCs, collected before any cancer treatment. These receptors were collected from a woman aged 35 to 75 with stage II squamous cell lung carcinoma.

Only a few counts were recorded for this clone. This chain uses TRBV7-2 with TRBJ2-3, with 8 nucleotides matching TRBD1. Germline V gene sequence: CDR1 SGHTA, CDR2 FQGNSA. CDR3 length equals 16 residues. V trimming: 4 bases; J trimming: 6 bases; junction bases outside the gene matches: 12. CDR3 sequence reads: CASSSRTGLVKDTQYF. The CDR3 region has the DNA TGTGCCAGCAGCTCGAGGACAGGGTTGGTGAAGGATACGCAGTATTTT.

The V gene is TRBV7-9, the J gene TRBJ2-3; D call uncertain. The V end lost 7 bases, the J end lost 4 bases, and 18 bases lay between the germline ends. The CDR3 is made up of 15 amino acids. Germline V gene lookup returns CDR1 SEHNR and CDR2 FQNEAQ (reference sequence). CDR3 in amino acids: CASNKNSGLSDTQYF. CDR3 DNA: TGTGCCAGCAACAAAAACTCGGGCTTGTCAGATACGCAGTATTTT.

The rearrangement joins TRBV7-2 to TRBJ2-3; TRBD2 aligns across 8 bases. Trimming took 5 bases from V and 1 from J; bases not matched to a gene: 2. CDR1 and CDR2 from the germline V gene are SGHTA and FQGNSA. The CDR3 is 14 amino acids. The CDR3 region has the DNA TGTGCCAGCAGCCGTAGCGGGGGCACAGATACGCAGTATTTT. Encoded protein: CASSRSGGTDTQYF.

At least ten counts were recorded for this clone. The CDR3 sequence: CASSVGTGTYEQYF. The CDR3 DNA sequence: TGTGCCAGCAGCGTAGGGACAGGGACCTACGAGCAGTACTTC. The chain carries TRBV9 and TRBJ2-7; the match to TRBD1 covers 8 bases. This CDR3 comprises 14 residues. V lost 0 bases and J lost 2; bases outside the gene matches: 1. Germline-derived CDR1 and CDR2 are SGDLS and YYNGEE.

The chain combines TRBV7-2 with TRBJ2-5, with TRBD2 matching 11 bases. Unmatched junction bases numbered 6, after V lost 4 bases and J lost 2 bases. Looked up from germline, CDR1 is SGHTA and CDR2 is FQGNSA. This CDR3 is built from 16 residues. CDR3 nucleotides: TGTGCCAGCAGCTCCCCGGGACTAGCGGAACAAGAGACCCAGTACTTC. It is translated as CASSSPGLAEQETQYF.

This clone is labeled medium-sized. CDR3 sequence: CASSFGSISYEQYF. In nucleotides, the CDR3 is TGCGCCAGCAGCTTCGGCTCGATTTCCTACGAGCAGTACTTC. This rearrangement joins TRBV5-1 to TRBJ2-7; D is uncertain. The germline V and J ends were trimmed by 2 bases and 1 base, with 10 bases remaining between them. This CDR3 comprises 14 residues. The germline CDR1 and CDR2 sequences are SGHRS and YFSETQ.

V and J are TRBV7-6 and TRBJ1-1; D is uncertain. Trimming removed 0 bases at V and 5 bases at J, with 7 bases between. Per the germline V gene, CDR1 is SGHVS and CDR2 is FNYEAQ. This CDR3 comprises 13 residues. The CDR3 DNA follows: TGTGCCAGCAGCTTAGCTGCGGAAACTGAAGCTTTCTTT. Encoded protein: CASSLAAETEAFF.

CDR3 nucleotide sequence: TGCAGTGCTAGAGAAGGAGTTCGGGCTTTCTTT. Protein product: CSAREGVRAFF. The gene calls are TRBV20-1 and TRBJ1-1, with D unclear. The CDR3 length is 11 residues. Trimming removed 0 bases from V and 11 bases from J, with 10 bases in between. Germline CDR1 reads DFQATT; CDR2 reads SNEGSKA (reference sequence).

This chain joins TRBV5-1 and TRBJ2-5, with 9 bases lining up with TRBD2. The DNA matches TRBJ2-7 better at its end, which makes the J call doubtful. The germline V gene encodes CDR1 SGHRS and CDR2 YFSETQ. The CDR3 has 16 amino acids. The CDR3 region is CASSLGSGSLGYEQYF. The DNA for the CDR3 is TGCGCCAGCAGCTTGGGTAGCGGGAGTCTCGGCTACGAGCAGTACTTC.

The V and J genes are TRBV7-9 and TRBJ1-2, with no clear D. V was trimmed by 1 base and J by 4 bases, leaving 4 bases between them. Germline V gives CDR1 SEHNR, CDR2 FQNEAQ (reference sequence). The CDR3 sequence is 12 residues long. CDR3 DNA: TGTGCCAGCAGCTTAGACAGCTATGGCTACACCTTC. Translating it yields CASSLDSYGYTF.

V and J are TRBV27 and TRBJ2-2, with D maybe TRBD2 (6 bases). CDR3 length: 15 amino acids. Germline V lookup: CDR1 MNHEY, CDR2 SMNVEV (reference sequence). Trimming stripped 1 base from V and 7 bases from J, with 13 bases between. In nucleotides, the CDR3 is TGTGCCAGCAGTTTATTTGGAGGGTTTGGCGGGGAGCTGTTTTTT. As protein: CASSLFGGFGGELFF.

V usage is TRBV7-8 and J usage is TRBJ2-7; D perhaps matches TRBD1 (5 bases). This CDR3 is built from 18 residues. The germline V and J ends were trimmed by 0 bases and 1 base, with 19 bases remaining between them. CDR1 is SGHVS and CDR2 is FQNEAQ in the germline V gene. DNA for the CDR3: TGTGCCAGCAGCTTAGCGGAAGTGACAGCTTATTCATCCTACGAGCAGTACGTC. Its translation: CASSLAEVTAYSSYEQYV.

A few counts support this clone. The chain couples TRBV29-1 to TRBJ2-5; 7 bases are shared with TRBD1. Germline loops: CDR1 SQVTM, CDR2 ANQGSEA. Trimming removed 3 bases from V and 2 bases from J; junction bases left unmatched: 6. The CDR3 length is 14 residues. The CDR3 bases are TGCAGCGTTGATAAGGGGGCGCCGCAAGAGACCCAGTACTTC. Residues: CSVDKGAPQETQYF.

This sequence joins TRBV7-2 and TRBJ2-7, with 7 bases that match TRBD2. J lost 4 bases, V lost 3 bases, and 6 bases had no gene match. Germline values: CDR1 SGHTA, CDR2 FQGNSA. The length of the CDR3 is 14 residues. The CDR3 region has the DNA TGTGCCAGCAGCTTCGCGGGAGTCATGTACGAGCAGTACTTC. It encodes CASSFAGVMYEQYF.

The chain is built from TRBV7-7 and TRBJ1-1, with TRBD1 as a possible D gene (5 bases). The CDR3 spans 18 residues. V was shortened by 11 bases and J by 4 bases, with 32 bases between the two germline ends. The germline CDR1 and CDR2 sequences are SSHAT and FNYEAQ (reference sequence). DNA for the CDR3: TGTGCCCCTTTGGAACTCGGACGGGGGTCCAACCGGAGCACTGAAGCTTTCTTT. Translating it yields CAPLELGRGSNRSTEAFF.

V usage is TRBV7-8 and J usage is TRBJ1-4; possible D gene TRBD1, 5 bases. This CDR3 is 16 amino acids long. Germline-derived CDR1 and CDR2 are SGHVS and FQNEAQ. V was trimmed by 5 bases and J by 0 bases, leaving 13 bases between them. The CDR3 region is CASSPTAYTTNEKLFF. CDR3 bases: TGTGCCAGCAGCCCGACAGCCTATACAACTAATGAAAAACTGTTTTTT.

The V and J genes are TRBV2 and TRBJ1-6; a weak D match, TRBD1 (5 bases). Trimming pared 2 bases from V and 8 bases from J, leaving 13 bases between. Germline V gene lookup returns CDR1 SNHLY and CDR2 FYNNEI. This CDR3 is 15 amino acids long. This CDR3 reads CASSELGGRDSPLHF. The CDR3 DNA follows: TGTGCCAGCAGTGAACTCGGGGGACGGGATTCACCCCTCCACTTT.

This chain uses TRBV5-1 with TRBJ2-7; maybe TRBD1 (6 bases). With 3 bases removed from V and 2 bases from J, the gap between germline ends came to 9 bases. Germline values: CDR1 SGHRS, CDR2 YFSETQ. This CDR3 has 13 residues. This chain's CDR3 is CASSSGDAYEQYF. The CDR3 DNA sequence: TGCGCCAGCAGCTCAGGGGACGCCTACGAGCAGTACTTC.

In this sample, this clone turned up once. This chain joins TRBV6-6 and TRBJ2-3; D uncertain. CDR1 is MNHNY, CDR2 SVGAGI, per germline (reference sequence). The CDR3 extends over 14 amino acids. Trimming took 2 bases from V and 4 from J, leaving 10 bases between them. CDR3 protein: CASSYLMVADTQYF. The CDR3 DNA reads as TGTGCCAGCAGTTACCTGATGGTAGCAGATACGCAGTATTTT.

The chain combines TRBV6-1 with TRBJ2-2; 14 bases map to TRBD2. There are 14 residues in the CDR3. V dropped 8 bases and J dropped 6; count of bases not matched to a gene: 2. CDR1 MNHNS and CDR2 SASEGT come from the germline V gene. In nucleotides, the CDR3 is TGTGCCAGCCCGGGACTAGCGGGAGCCGGGGAGCTGTTTTTT. Amino acid sequence: CASPGLAGAGELFF.

This clone has only one observation. The chain employs TRBV21-1 and TRBJ2-7. TRBV21-1 is tagged as a pseudogene. The CDR3 extends over 14 amino acids. DNA of the CDR3: TGTGCCAGCAGCAAAGGGTCTCCCCCCCTCGAGCAGTACTTC. This codes for CASSKGSPPLEQYF.

The J gene is TRBJ1-2, the V gene TRBV7-2; D unclear. The CDR3 totals 15 residues. Germline V CDR1 and CDR2: SGHTA, FQGNSA. Trimming removed 0 bases at V and 0 bases at J, with 8 bases between. CDR3 protein: CASSLAPRANYGYTF. The CDR3 DNA reads as TGTGCCAGCAGCTTAGCGCCGAGGGCTAACTATGGCTACACCTTC.